The 12 T cell receptor beta chains reported below all come from one sample, sequenced in a study of vaccination effects on CD4 cells after COVID-19. Their antigen targets remain unknown. At the end of about 9 days of culture, CD4+ T cells were isolated. Two doses of either BNT162b2 or mRNA-1273 were given to each participant. Sequenced by immunoSEQ multiplex PCR; TCRdb stores in-frame clones only, minus some. This sample has about 66,000 clones; 70% to 85% occur once, and the top ten carry about 2.5%. The sample here was CD4+ T cells from PBMCs cultured without peptide, taken after COVID-19 vaccination. The source is a human donor who received a COVID-19 vaccine.

This clone was seen only once. The chain couples TRBV12-2 to TRBJ1-3. TRBV12-2 is a pseudogene segment. This CDR3 has 19 residues. The CDR3 bases are TGTGCAAGTCGCTTAGTGGCCCTCCGGGGCGTAAGCTCTGGAAACACCATATATTTT. This codes for CASRLVALRGVSSGNTIYF.

The chain joins TRBV6-6 to TRBJ1-3; 7 bases line up with TRBD1. V lost 5 bases to trimming and J lost 2 bases; unmatched junction nucleotides: 3. The germline gives CDR1 MNHNY, CDR2 SVGAGI (reference sequence). This CDR3 has 14 residues. The DNA of the CDR3 is TGTGCCAGCAGTCTTGGACAGGCTGGAAACACCATATATTTT. As protein: CASSLGQAGNTIYF.

This clone was detected only once. This chain joins TRBV7-3 and TRBJ2-7, with unresolved D. Germline CDR1 SGHTA, CDR2 FQGTGA. There are 19 residues in the CDR3. Between the trimmed V and J ends, which lost 1 base and 0 bases, there was a span of 22 bases. This CDR3 reads CASSLIYAKGRRSSYEQYV. The CDR3 nucleotides are TGTGCCAGCAGCTTAATTTACGCAAAAGGACGCAGGAGCTCCTACGAGCAGTACGTC.

J is TRBJ2-1 and V is TRBV7-3; maybe TRBD1 (6 bases). Looked up from germline, CDR1 is SGHTA and CDR2 is FQGTGA. This CDR3 region has 12 residues. The germline V and J ends were trimmed by 2 bases and 7 bases, with 6 bases remaining between them. This CDR3 reads CASSLQGNEQFF. In nucleotides, the CDR3 is TGTGCCAGCAGCTTACAGGGGAATGAGCAGTTCTTC.

This sequence joins TRBV9 and TRBJ2-3; the D gene is possibly TRBD1 (5 bases). V was clipped by 4 bases and J by 2 bases, with 8 bases between them. There are 13 residues in the CDR3. CDR1 is SGDLS, CDR2 YYNGEE, per germline. The CDR3 here is CASSPGPTDTQYF. CDR3 sequence (DNA): TGTGCCAGCAGCCCAGGGCCCACAGATACGCAGTATTTT.

This clone was found a few times. V gene TRBV27 combines with J gene TRBJ1-6; 10 positions match TRBD1. This CDR3 comprises 17 residues. Trimming took 6 bases from V and 10 from J; bases not matched to a gene: 15. Germline-derived CDR1 and CDR2 are MNHEY and SMNVEV (reference sequence). The CDR3, as DNA: TGTGCCAGCAGCTCGATTAAAGACAGGGGGCGAGTGTCACCCCTCCACTTT. Translation: CASSSIKDRGRVSPLHF.

V usage is TRBV5-6 and J usage is TRBJ2-6; 7 bases are shared with TRBD2. Germline V gene sequence: CDR1 SGHDT, CDR2 YYEEEE. V trimming: 3 bases; J trimming: 0 bases; junction bases outside the gene matches: 3. This CDR3 has 16 residues. DNA for the CDR3: TGTGCCAGCAGCTCTCTAGCGGTCTCTGGGGCCAACGTCCTGACTTTC. It specifies CASSSLAVSGANVLTF.

J is TRBJ1-2 and V is TRBV5-4, with 10 bases identical to TRBD1. CDR1 and CDR2 from the germline V gene are SGHNT and YYREEE (reference sequence). The CDR3 spans 15 residues. The trim removed 4 bases at V and 6 bases at J, leaving 9 bases unmatched. The CDR3 loop reads CASSLVTGGAHGYTF. As DNA, the CDR3 is TGTGCCAGCAGCCTCGTGACAGGGGGCGCCCATGGCTACACCTTC. The variable domain in full, with the rest retrieved from reference TRBV5-4 and TRBJ1-2, is ETGVTQSPTHLIKTRGQQVTLRCSSQSGHNTVSWYQQALGQGPQFIFQYYREEENGRGNFPPRFSGLQFPNYSSELNVNALELDDSALYLCASSLVTGGAHGYTFGSGTRLTVV.

The chain carries TRBV5-1 and TRBJ2-6; the D gene is possibly TRBD1 (5 bases). The length of the CDR3 is 16 residues. CDR1 is SGHRS, CDR2 YFSETQ, per germline. Trimming took off 0 bases at V and 3 bases at J, with 10 bases between the two ends. The CDR3 sequence: CASSLVGVYGANVLTF. The CDR3 DNA reads TGCGCCAGCAGCTTGGTAGGGGTCTATGGGGCCAACGTCCTGACTTTC. Full variable domain (outside the CDR3, taken from reference TRBV5-1 and TRBJ2-6): KAGVTQTPRYLIKTRGQQVTLSCSPISGHRSVSWYQQTPGQGLQFLFEYFSETQRNKGNFPGRFSGRQFSNSRSEMNVSTLELGDSALYLCASSLVGVYGANVLTFGAGSRLTVL.

The chain is built from TRBV2 and TRBJ1-2; 8 bases fit TRBD1. The CDR3 runs to 14 residues. V was pared by 6 bases and J by 4 bases, with 7 bases of the junction left unmatched. Germline V lookup: CDR1 SNHLY, CDR2 FYNNEI. CDR3 in DNA: TGTGCCAGCAGCCAAGGACAGGGTGGCTATGGCTACACCTTC. As protein: CASSQGQGGYGYTF.

This chain joins TRBV2 and TRBJ2-1, with TRBD2 identical over 10 bases. Trimming at V came to 7 bases and at J to 4 bases, leaving 4 bases not matched to a gene. CDR1 and CDR2 from the germline V gene are SNHLY and FYNNEI. This CDR3 spans 14 amino acids. The CDR3 DNA follows: TGTGCCAGCACCCTAGCGGGGGTGTACAATGAGCAGTTCTTC. It yields the protein CASTLAGVYNEQFF.

The rearrangement links TRBV21-1 to TRBJ1-6; TRBD1 reflects the table's D call only, with no check against the DNA. TRBV21-1 is marked as a pseudogene. The CDR3 is 17 residues long. The chain's CDR3 is CASSKAQGALNNSPLHF. The CDR3 DNA reads TGTGCCAGCAGCAAAGCGCAGGGGGCCCTTAATAATTCACCCCTCCACTTT.